This T cell receptor (beta chain) was found in a study of shared clonotypes between healthy human individuals. This clone was detected once. Antigen: not known. Study findings and constraints: The rarefaction results pointed to incomplete sorted-subset sequencing despite large depth.

Assay used: immunoSEQ multiplex PCR; TCRdb lists only in-frame clones, some missing. Counted here are approximately 2.4 million clones, approximately 96% occurring once; the ten biggest clones make up approximately 0.13%. CDR1 is GTSNPN and CDR2 is SVGIG in the germline V gene (reference sequence). The CDR3 sequence is 15 residues long. V lost 5 bases and J lost 3, with 18 bases in between. The chain carries TRBV30 and TRBJ2-3; possibly TRBD1 for D (6 bases). This receptor was taken from a man aged 18 to 35 in good health. The material sequenced was naive CD4+ T cells sorted from blood. Specified subset: CD45RA+ positively selected. The CDR3 reads CAWGKGEGWTDTQYF. The CDR3 nucleotides are TGTGCCTGGGGAAAGGGGGAAGGTTGGACAGATACGCAGTATTTT.